This T cell receptor beta chain was captured in a study of blood T cell repertoires in COVID-19. Study-wide background: COVID-19 samples collected from the United States, Italy and Spain covered acute and convalescent phases.

Germline V lookup: CDR1 MNHEY, CDR2 SVGAGI. This CDR3 comprises 15 residues. V lost 8 bases to trimming and J lost 7 bases, with 23 bases between them. Original analysis: By means of reference gene primer amplification, nucleated cell counts were estimated. Generated by immunoSEQ multiplex PCR, the TCRdb table keeps only in-frame clones and is missing some. D and trimming come from the DNA, and the V and J calls and clone size come from that table. The sample contains about 64,000 clones, about 88% of which appear only once. Sequencing input: peripheral blood. The V call is TRBV6-5, the J call TRBJ1-2, with D possibly TRBD1 on 6 matching bases. The receptor was isolated from a man between 70 and 80 years old with acute or convalescent COVID-19. CDR3 sequence reads: CASPPSTGSLRGYTF. DNA of the CDR3: TGTGCCAGCCCTCCTTCGACAGGCTCCTTGCGTGGCTACACCTTC.